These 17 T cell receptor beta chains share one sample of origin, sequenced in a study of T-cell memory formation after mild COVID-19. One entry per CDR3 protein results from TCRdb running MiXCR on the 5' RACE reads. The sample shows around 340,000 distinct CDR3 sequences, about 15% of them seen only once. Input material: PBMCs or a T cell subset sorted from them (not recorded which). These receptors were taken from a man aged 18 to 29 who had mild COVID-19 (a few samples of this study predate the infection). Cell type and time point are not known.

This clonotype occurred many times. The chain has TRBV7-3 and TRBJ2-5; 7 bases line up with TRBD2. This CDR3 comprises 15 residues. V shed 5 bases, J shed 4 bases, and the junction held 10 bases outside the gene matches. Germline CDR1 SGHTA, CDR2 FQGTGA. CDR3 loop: CASSRREGSRETQYF. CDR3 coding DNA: TGTGCCAGCAGCCGTAGGGAGGGTTCGAGAGAGACCCAGTACTTC. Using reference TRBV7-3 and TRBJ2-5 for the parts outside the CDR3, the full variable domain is GAGVSQTPSNKVTEKGKYVELRCDPISGHTALYWYRQSLGQGPEFLIYFQGTGAADDSGLPNDRFFAVRPEGSVSTLKIQRTERGDSAVYLCASSRREGSRETQYFGPGTRLLVL.

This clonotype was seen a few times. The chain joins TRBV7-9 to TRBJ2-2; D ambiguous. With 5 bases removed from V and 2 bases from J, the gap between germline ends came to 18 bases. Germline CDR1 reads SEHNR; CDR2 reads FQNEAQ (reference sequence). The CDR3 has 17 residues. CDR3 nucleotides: TGTGCCAGCAGCCAACGCCCCGGTTGGGGAAACACCGGGGAGCTGTTTTTT. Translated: CASSQRPGWGNTGELFF.

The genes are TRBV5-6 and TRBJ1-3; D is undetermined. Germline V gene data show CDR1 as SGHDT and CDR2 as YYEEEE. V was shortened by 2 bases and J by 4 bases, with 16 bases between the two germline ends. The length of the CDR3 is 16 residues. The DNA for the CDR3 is TGTGCCAGCAGCTTCGATCGAGGGCGAATCGGAAACACCATATATTTT. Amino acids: CASSFDRGRIGNTIYF.

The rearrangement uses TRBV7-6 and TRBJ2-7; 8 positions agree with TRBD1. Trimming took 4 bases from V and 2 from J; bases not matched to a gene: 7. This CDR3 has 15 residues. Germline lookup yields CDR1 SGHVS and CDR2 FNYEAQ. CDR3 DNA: TGTGCCAGCAGCTCAGGACAGGGAGTCACCTACGAGCAGTACTTC. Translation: CASSSGQGVTYEQYF. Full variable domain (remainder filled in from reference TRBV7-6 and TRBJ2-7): GAGVSQSPRYKVTKRGQDVALRCDPISGHVSLYWYRQALGQGPEFLTYFNYEAQQDKSGLPNDRFSAERPEGSISTLTIQRTEQRDSAMYRCASSSGQGVTYEQYFGPGTRLTVT.

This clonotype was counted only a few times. DNA of the CDR3: TGCAGCGTTCAAACCGGAGAAGCTTTCTTT. This encodes CSVQTGEAFF. The J gene is TRBJ1-1, the V gene TRBV29-1; the D is unclear. The V and J ends lost 5 bases and 8 bases respectively, with 9 bases between them. The CDR3 totals 10 residues. Germline assignment: CDR1 SQVTM and CDR2 ANQGSEA.

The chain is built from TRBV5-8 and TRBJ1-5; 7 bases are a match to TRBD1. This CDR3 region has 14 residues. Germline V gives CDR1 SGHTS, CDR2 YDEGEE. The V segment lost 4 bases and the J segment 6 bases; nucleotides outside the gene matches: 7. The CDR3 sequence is CASSLTGRVQPQHF. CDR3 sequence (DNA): TGTGCCAGCAGCCTGACAGGGCGTGTTCAGCCCCAGCATTTT.

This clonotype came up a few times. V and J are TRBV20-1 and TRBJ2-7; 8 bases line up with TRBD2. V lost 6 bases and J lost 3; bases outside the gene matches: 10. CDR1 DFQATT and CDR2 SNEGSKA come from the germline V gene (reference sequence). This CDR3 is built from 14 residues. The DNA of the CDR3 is TGCAGTGCACCCCGGGGGACTAGTGTCTACGAGCAGTACGTC. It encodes CSAPRGTSVYEQYV.

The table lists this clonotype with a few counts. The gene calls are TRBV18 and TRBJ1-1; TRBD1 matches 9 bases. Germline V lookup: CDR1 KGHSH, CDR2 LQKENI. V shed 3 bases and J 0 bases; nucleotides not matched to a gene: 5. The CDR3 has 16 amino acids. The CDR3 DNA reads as TGTGCCAGCTCACCTGGGACAGGGAGGTTGAACACTGAAGCTTTCTTT. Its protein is CASSPGTGRLNTEAFF.

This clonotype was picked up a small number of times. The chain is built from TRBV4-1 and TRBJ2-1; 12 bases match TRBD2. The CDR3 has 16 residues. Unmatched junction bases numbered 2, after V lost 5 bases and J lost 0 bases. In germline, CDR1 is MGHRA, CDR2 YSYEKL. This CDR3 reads CASSATSGGSYNEQFF. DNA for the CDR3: TGCGCCAGCAGCGCGACTAGCGGGGGCTCCTACAATGAGCAGTTCTTC.

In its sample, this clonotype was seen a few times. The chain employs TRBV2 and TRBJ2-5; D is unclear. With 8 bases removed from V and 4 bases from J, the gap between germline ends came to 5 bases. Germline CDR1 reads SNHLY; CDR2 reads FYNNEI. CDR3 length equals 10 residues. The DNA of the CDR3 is TGTGCCAGCCGGCTAGAGACCCAGTACTTC. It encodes CASRLETQYF.

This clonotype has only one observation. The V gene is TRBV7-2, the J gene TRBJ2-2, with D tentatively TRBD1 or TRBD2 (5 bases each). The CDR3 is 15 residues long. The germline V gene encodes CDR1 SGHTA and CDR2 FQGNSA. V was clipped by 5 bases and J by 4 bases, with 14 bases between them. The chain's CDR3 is CASSLSRDLTGELFF. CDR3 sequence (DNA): TGTGCCAGCAGCCTGAGTCGGGACCTCACCGGGGAGCTGTTTTTT.

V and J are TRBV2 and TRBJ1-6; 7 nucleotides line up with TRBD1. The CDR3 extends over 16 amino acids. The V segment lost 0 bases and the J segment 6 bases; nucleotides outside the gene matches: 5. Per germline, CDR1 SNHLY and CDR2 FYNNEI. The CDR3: CASSEAGGTANSPLHF. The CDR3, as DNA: TGTGCCAGCAGTGAAGCCGGGGGGACAGCTAATTCACCCCTCCACTTT.

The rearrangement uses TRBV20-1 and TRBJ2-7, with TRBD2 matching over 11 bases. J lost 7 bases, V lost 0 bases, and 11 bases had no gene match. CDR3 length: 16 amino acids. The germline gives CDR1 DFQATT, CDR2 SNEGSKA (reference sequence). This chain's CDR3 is CSARDVNSGGGKEQYF. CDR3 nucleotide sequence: TGCAGTGCTAGAGACGTAAATAGCGGGGGGGGAAAGGAGCAGTACTTC.

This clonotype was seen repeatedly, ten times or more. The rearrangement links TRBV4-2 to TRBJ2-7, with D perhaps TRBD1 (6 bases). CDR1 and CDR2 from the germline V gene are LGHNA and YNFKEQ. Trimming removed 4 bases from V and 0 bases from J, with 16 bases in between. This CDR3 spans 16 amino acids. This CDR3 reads CASSRLDSPSSYEQYF. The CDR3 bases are TGTGCCAGCAGCCGCCTGGACAGCCCTAGCTCCTACGAGCAGTACTTC.

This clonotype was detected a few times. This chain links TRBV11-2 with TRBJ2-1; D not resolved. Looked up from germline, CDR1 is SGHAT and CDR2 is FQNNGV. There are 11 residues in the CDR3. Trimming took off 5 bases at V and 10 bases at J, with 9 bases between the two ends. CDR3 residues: CASSVVREQFF. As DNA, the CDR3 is TGTGCCAGCAGCGTAGTTCGGGAGCAGTTCTTC.

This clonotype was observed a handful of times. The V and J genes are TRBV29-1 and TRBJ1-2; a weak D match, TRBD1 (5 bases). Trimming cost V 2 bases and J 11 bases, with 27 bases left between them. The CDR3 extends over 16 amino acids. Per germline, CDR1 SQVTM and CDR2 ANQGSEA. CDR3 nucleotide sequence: TGCAGCGTTGAACGGTGGGCAGGGATCGGTAGAATGGGATACACCTTC. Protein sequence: CSVERWAGIGRMGYTF.

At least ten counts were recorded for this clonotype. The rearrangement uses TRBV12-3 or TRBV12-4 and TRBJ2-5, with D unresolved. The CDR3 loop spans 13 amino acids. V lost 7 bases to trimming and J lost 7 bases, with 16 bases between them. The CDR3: CASIPPGSGTQYF. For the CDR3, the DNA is TGTGCCAGCATCCCCCCGGGCTCTGGGACCCAGTACTTC.